Listed below are T cell receptor beta chains from one sample, sequenced in a study of post-analysis software for immune sequencing data. TCRdb reanalysed the PCR reads using MiXCR and keeps one entry per CDR3 protein. Here the sample spans about 820,000 distinct CDR3 sequences, around 50% being singletons. Input material: blood. These receptors were taken from a girl aged 10-17 years with multiple sclerosis. The conserved cysteine and the conserved F or W are not part of the CDR3 here. The order of the fields is V gene, CDR3 length, J gene, CDR3 protein.

>TRBV20-1|12|TRBJ2-3
ATSSRGRTDTQY
>TRBV29-1|12|TRBJ2-7
SVEGLSDSYEQY
>TRBV4-2|13|TRBJ2-5
ASSQRAGGEETQY
>TRBV7-3|14|TRBJ2-1
ASSQPGGTYYNEQF
>TRBV27|12|TRBJ2-7
ASSLLKRGDEQY
>TRBV4-2|16|TRBJ2-5
ASSLTDRAGRRQETQY
>TRBV5-1|13|TRBJ1-5
ASSLVPGGYQPQH
>TRBV30|11|TRBJ1-2
AWSGQGLYGYT
>TRBV6-4|12|TRBJ2-1
ASSPSGLAGEQF
>TRBV29-1|12|TRBJ2-3
SVKTSGVTDTQY
>TRBV5-8|11|TRBJ2-7
ASSLGVVAWKY
>TRBV27|13|TRBJ1-1
ASSLSTVPNTEAF
>TRBV7-3|12|TRBJ2-1
ASSLRGSRNEQF
>TRBV29-1|11|TRBJ2-7
SVKTGGGYEQY
>TRBV5-5|11|TRBJ2-3
ASSLEEVDTQY
>TRBV29-1|12|TRBJ1-2
SVAVTGVGYGYT
>TRBV12-3/TRBV12-4|13|TRBJ1-5
ASSFRDRGNQPQH
>TRBV5-1|14|TRBJ2-1
ASRPPSLGGPNEQF
>TRBV29-1|15|TRBJ2-2
SVTNKAAGSNTGELF
>TRBV7-2|18|TRBJ2-3
ASSLAARIHTRTPRDTQY
>TRBV15|12|.
ATSRSGGGKTQY
>TRBV5-6|13|TRBJ2-4
ASSLTAGSLDEQY
>TRBV20-1|11|TRBJ1-5
SARPHLGQPQH
>TRBV7-3|10|TRBJ1-1
ASSYVVEEAF
>TRBV3-1|15|TRBJ2-3
ASSQEGLAGTTDTQY
>TRBV7-9|12|TRBJ2-7
ASSAGTSPSEQY